This T cell receptor beta chain was observed in a study of blood T cells in healthy people across ages. Notes on the study in general: Older individuals had lower TCR beta diversity per million T cells (the decline was roughly linear).

The CDR3 has 13 amino acids. The V and J ends lost 3 bases and 6 bases respectively, with 12 bases between them. The authors ran a second PCR of about 6 to 11 cycles using a sample-barcoded 5' primer and a J-beta primer mix. Every cDNA molecule bore a tag from a template-switch adaptor containing 12 random nucleotides. One entry per CDR3 protein, called by TCRdb with MiXCR from the 5' RACE reads. Of 1.5 million to 2 million distinct CDR3 sequences listed, 28% are singletons. Russia was home to the donors, healthy Caucasian individuals aged about 6 to 90. This clonotype was seen repeatedly, ten times or more. The target antigen is unknown.

V is TRBV12-3 or TRBV12-4 and J is TRBJ2-7; a weak D match, TRBD2 (6 bases). The sequenced material came from blood. The sequence derives from a woman aged 25 to 39 in good health. CDR3 loop: CASSFSGGSEQYF. As DNA, the CDR3 is TGTGCCAGCAGTTTCTCCGGAGGGAGCGAGCAGTACTTC.